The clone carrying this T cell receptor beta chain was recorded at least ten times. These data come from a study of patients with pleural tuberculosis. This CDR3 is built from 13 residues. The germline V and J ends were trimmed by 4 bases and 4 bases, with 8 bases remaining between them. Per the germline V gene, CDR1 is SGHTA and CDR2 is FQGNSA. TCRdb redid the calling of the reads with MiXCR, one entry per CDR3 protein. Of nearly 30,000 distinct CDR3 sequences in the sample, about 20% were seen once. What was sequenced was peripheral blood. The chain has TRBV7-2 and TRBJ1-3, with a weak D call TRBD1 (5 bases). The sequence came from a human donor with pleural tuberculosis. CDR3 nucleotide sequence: TGTGCCAGCAGCTCAGGGAACGGAAACACCATATATTTT. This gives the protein CASSSGNGNTIYF.